This section outlines one T cell receptor beta chain sequence together with its context. What antigen it recognizes has not been identified. No qualities accompany the bases; no much larger clone lies one base away. This record comes from a study of cytomegalovirus exposure and HLA in healthy donors (dated by TCRdb to the late 2010s). Some background on the complete study: According to an earlier analysis of 550 to 700 of the donors, about 179 million T cells yielded over 100 million unique TCR beta sequences and about 280 Gb of sequence data. In the later analysis, no new phenotypic data were used to find candidate immune exposures; instead, reliance was placed on TCR beta sequences and their occurrence across donors. An early release that covered more than 550 HLA-typed donors contained around 300 gigabases of sequencing data and about 93 million unique TCR sequences. The study profiled the T cell repertoires of hundreds of subjects by immunosequencing and related them to cytomegalovirus serostatus. In a later genetic analysis, genome-wide SNP genotypes for about three fifths of the roughly 670 donors were used, and that subset was treated as a discovery cohort. Both class I and class II loci were covered by HLA typing, at four-digit resolution. The genetic ancestry cluster associated with self-reported Caucasian donors included around four fifths of the roughly 390 genotyped donors. Donor age, sex, ethnicity and CMV serostatus were collected together with the repertoire data. Typing coverage varied by locus: roughly 629-630 donors for A, B, C, DRB1 and DQB1; more than 500 for DQA1; about 590 for DPA1; under 490 for DPB1. A later analysis re-examined previously published TCR beta repertoires from more than 600 donors and added high-resolution HLA genotyping to investigate patterns of TCR occurrence. Across 398 genotyped donors of the cohort, an average of roughly 250,000 unique TCR beta nucleotide sequences per donor were sequenced, and approximately 19% of those sequences were non-productive. Roughly 5 DR-DQ haplotypes were handled as single units for association and clustering, since linkage in the cohort was strong. An earlier analysis of roughly 580 of the donors used high-throughput TCR beta sequencing to judge whether each TCR beta V gene segment behaved as functional or pseudogenic. All discovery cohort repertoires had been generated using a single sequencing platform. The study combined high-throughput TCR immunosequencing, statistical association of individual TCRs with disease status, and machine learning to predict cytomegalovirus infection status. The aim of the study was to test whether cataloging public T cell receptors could identify signatures of past pathogen exposure. Along with the roughly 710-subject first cohort, a separate validation cohort of over a hundred different subjects was used.

The cohort comprised some 680 healthy bone marrow donors. All cohort members were sampled while nominally healthy, although unrecorded immune exposures were likely present. Of the 700 or so cohort members, about 270 had a positive CMV serostatus and about 350 had a negative one, while no CMV serostatus was recorded for the donor. Each donor provided a peripheral blood sample, and peripheral blood mononuclear cells were used for TCR beta sequencing. The Qiagen DNeasy Blood Extraction Kit was used to extract genomic DNA from the blood cell samples. V is pruned by 3 bases and J by 4 bases, leaving 7 bases of the junction without a gene match. Per the germline V gene, LGHNA is the CDR1 and YNFKEQ is the CDR2. Spanning cysteine to phenylalanine, the CDR3 consists of 15 amino acids. Only the CDR3 part of the read is kept: 45 bases, read in frame from the first base. Library method: the immunoSEQ multiplex PCR assay. A mixture of 60 forward primers for TCR Vbeta segments and 13 reverse primers for TCR Jbeta segments was used in the multiplex PCR. The CDR3 region of rearranged TCR beta genes was amplified from genomic DNA with a multiplex PCR assay. The amplified TCR beta libraries were sequenced on the Illumina HiSeq System as 87-base-pair reads. The published analysis was carried out like this. In a later analysis, approximately 74 million unique TCR beta chains were counted across the approximately 620 repertoires, and around 10 million of these chains were shared by at least two donors. Raw reads were error-corrected and collapsed into unique sequences with a nearest-neighbor algorithm that merged closely related sequences to remove PCR and sequencing errors. V, D and J gene segments were assigned by aligning CDR3 sequences to IMGT reference sequences. For a sequence to be retained, at least a six-nucleotide match to both a V gene segment and a J gene segment was required. Rearrangements were called productive when the CDR3 lacked stop codons and stayed in frame with V and J; all others were non-productive. Following IMGT convention, CDR3 was defined as the stretch from the second conserved V-encoded cysteine to the conserved J-encoded phenylalanine. The earlier analysis of about 560 of the donors excluded any sequence lacking an unambiguous match to a single V gene segment. In an earlier analysis of 587 of the donors, a V segment was called functional when productive rearrangements were above 56.7%, and segregating when the standard deviation between donors exceeded 5%. A statistical classification framework was built for diagnosing cytomegalovirus status from the catalog of TCR beta chain sequences. A later analysis assigned V and J genes by comparing TCR nucleotide sequences with IMGT/GENE-DB human TR gene sequences. A later analysis assigned CDR3 sequences and most-parsimonious VDJ recombination scenarios with the TCRdist pipeline. In a later analysis, each TCR beta chain was defined by its CDR3 amino acid sequence together with its V-gene family, and reads without a unique V-gene family were excluded. To address suspected cross-contamination and a sequencing artifact, a later analysis removed over 500 highly shared, low-generation-probability nucleotide sequences. In a later analysis, a clonal expansion index for each public chain was calculated from normalized within-repertoire ranks of inferred template counts. A later analysis computed generation probabilities with a VDJ recombination model fitted to out-of-frame rearrangements, and checked the results against IGoR. In a later analysis, hypergeometric tests were used to score TCR-TCR, TCR-HLA and TCR-CMV co-occurrence, with a repertoire-size bias correction applied to TCR pairs. False discovery rates were estimated in a later analysis by permuting HLA or CMV assignments 20 times. In a later analysis, co-occurring TCRs were grouped using DBSCAN, with TCRdist sequence similarity added in when clustering inside HLA-allele-positive subsets. For co-occurrence clustering, repertoires with fewer than 30,000 or more than 120,000 public chains were excluded, along with four or five repertoires with anomalous nucleotide sharing. In its TCRdb copy, this immuneACCESS table keeps in-frame sequences only and misses some clones. Where compared with another copy, unresolved V genes explain less than half of these, and the others have no known cause. That table gives V, J and clone size, and the DNA gave D and trimming. This sample has just over 95,000 clones in its table, and more than 60% of those were observed once. The ten largest clones represent roughly 8.8% of the sample.

Summary of the overall study and its limitations: According to a later analysis, TCR association rates differed among HLA loci, with DRB1 alleles showing the most associated TCRs and HLA-C alleles showing the fewest. The cohort was sequenced for TCR beta chains only, and without alpha or paired-chain data the features that could be detected were limited. A further reported finding was that TCR beta sequences accurately predicted the HLA-A and HLA-B alleles for most subjects in the first cohort. Some IMGT-functional V segments, including TRBV6-2 and TRBV6-3, could not be distinguished by the 87-base-pair reads and were therefore excluded. While some public TCRs were present in many individuals, most TCR sequences turned up only very rarely across donors. A later analysis found that HLA-associated TCR beta chains were more clonally expanded and had lower generation probabilities than equally common non-associated chains. It was suggested by the authors that the approach could potentially be generalized to other disease states and immunological phenotypes. An association between a missense DCLRE1C variant and V-gene and J-gene trimming of TCR beta chains was found in a later genetic analysis and replicated in an independent cohort. The only immune exposure information available for the cohort was CMV serostatus. Presence/absence analyses assumed roughly uniform sequencing depth across donors, an assumption that may not hold. Because counts were too low, roughly 16 rarely observed V segments, including chromosome 9 orphons, were excluded from the earlier analysis of 587 of the donors. Correlated functional status among segregating V segments might reflect linkage disequilibrium, but an unknown experimental factor could not be ruled out. A few of the identified cytomegalovirus-associated TCR beta chains were confirmed in vitro to be specific for cytomegalovirus antigens. Because HLA typing was missing for some donors at each locus, association tests included only the typed subset. In both the original and validation cohorts, the classifier was reported to diagnose cytomegalovirus status with high specificity and sensitivity. A group of highly shared sequence variants was considered likely to be a technical artifact of the sequencing pipeline. Compared with the approximately 600-donor mean, donors in an Asian-associated ancestry cluster had fewer N-insertions in productive TCRs, according to a later genetic analysis. A total of 150 to 200 TCR beta chains were listed by the study as associated with cytomegalovirus. In a later analysis, several top co-occurrence clusters were reported to appear linked to parvovirus B19, influenza, CMV and Epstein-Barr virus. Most CMV-associated TCR beta chains appeared to be HLA-restricted in a later analysis, and the HLA associations seemed to be driven largely by CMV exposure. Assigning TCR associations to individual alleles was difficult when HLA alleles, especially DR and DQ, strongly co-occurred. At a false discovery rate of 0.05, a later analysis linked some 17,000 TCR beta sequences to specific HLA alleles. Broadly in line with IMGT annotations, most TCR beta V segments showed up in productive rearrangements about 90% or about 30% of the time in an earlier analysis of several hundred of the donors.

Sequencing used PBMCs. The V and J segments used are TRBV4-2 and TRBJ1-2; a stretch of 8 junction bases matches TRBD1. The TCR sequence derives from a human donor in good health. Here the CDR3 is given as CASSQGSGGTYGYTF. At the DNA level, the sequence is TGTGCCAGCAGCCAGGGGTCAGGGGGCACCTATGGCTACACCTTC.